These 5 T cell receptor beta chains originate from one sample sequenced in a study of blood T cell repertoires in COVID-19. Profiled with immunoSEQ multiplex PCR; TCRdb holds only in-frame clones, not every one. The data show 350,000 to 450,000 clones, 87% seen once. The specimen sequenced was peripheral blood. The source of these receptors is a woman aged 55-70 years with COVID-19, enrolled during active disease.

The chain is built from TRBV7-2 and TRBJ1-1; maybe TRBD1 (6 bases). This CDR3 is built from 14 residues. Germline CDR1 and CDR2: SGHTA and FQGNSA. Deletions cut 2 bases from V and 4 bases from J, with 11 bases between. In DNA form, the CDR3 reads TGTGCCAGCAGCTTAAAGGGGGAAGGCACTGAAGCTTTCTTT. It encodes CASSLKGEGTEAFF.

The chain recombines TRBV11-2 with TRBJ2-7; D possibly corresponds to TRBD2 (5 bases). Germline CDR1 SGHAT, CDR2 FQNNGV. Between the trimmed V and J ends, which lost 5 bases and 5 bases, there was a span of 7 bases. The CDR3 runs 11 residues. The chain's CDR3 is CASSIGDEQYF. As DNA, the CDR3 is TGTGCCAGCAGCATCGGGGACGAGCAGTACTTC.

Details on this clone: This sample includes further DNA sequences coding for the same CDR3. The V and J genes are TRBV5-1 and TRBJ1-1; D unclear. Germline V gives CDR1 SGHRS, CDR2 YFSETQ. The CDR3 is 14 amino acids. Trimming pared 0 bases from V and 2 bases from J, leaving 8 bases between. Written as DNA, the CDR3 is TGCGCCAGCAGCTTGGGGCATCCCAACACTGAAGCTTTCTTT. Protein sequence: CASSLGHPNTEAFF.

The genes are TRBV28 and TRBJ2-3; possibly TRBD2 for D (6 bases). The CDR3 consists of 14 residues. Germline CDR1 reads MDHEN; CDR2 reads SYDVKM. V was cut by 7 bases and J by 2 bases, with 13 bases left in between. The CDR3 DNA reads as TGTGCCAGCATCCTTGGGGGGATCACAGATACGCAGTATTTT. Residues: CASILGGITDTQYF.

J is TRBJ2-3 and V is TRBV7-9; possible D gene TRBD2, 6 bases. Germline V lookup: CDR1 SEHNR, CDR2 FQNEAQ (reference sequence). Between the trimmed V and J ends, which lost 1 base and 2 bases, there was a span of 10 bases. The CDR3 spans 15 residues. The CDR3 here is CASSLVTSFTDTQYF. The CDR3 DNA reads as TGTGCCAGCAGCTTAGTTACTAGCTTCACAGATACGCAGTATTTT.